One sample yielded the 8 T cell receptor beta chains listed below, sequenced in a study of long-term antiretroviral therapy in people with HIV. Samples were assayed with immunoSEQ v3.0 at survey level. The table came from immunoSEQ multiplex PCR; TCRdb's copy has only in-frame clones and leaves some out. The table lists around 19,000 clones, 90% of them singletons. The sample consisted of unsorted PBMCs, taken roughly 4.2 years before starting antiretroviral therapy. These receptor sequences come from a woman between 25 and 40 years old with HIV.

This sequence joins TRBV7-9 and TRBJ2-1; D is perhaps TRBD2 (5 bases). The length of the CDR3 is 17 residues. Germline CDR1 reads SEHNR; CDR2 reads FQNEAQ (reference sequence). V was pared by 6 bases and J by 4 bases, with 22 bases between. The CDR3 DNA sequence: TGTGCCAGCAGTCACGTGAGGTTGCGAAGGAGGTACAATGAGCAGTTCTTC. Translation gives CASSHVRLRRRYNEQFF. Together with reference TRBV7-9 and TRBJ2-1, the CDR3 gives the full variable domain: DTGVSQNPRHKITKRGQNVTFRCDPISEHNRLYWYRQTLGQGPEFLTYFQNEAQLEKSRLLSDRFSAERPKGSFSTLEIQRTEQGDSAMYLCASSHVRLRRRYNEQFFGPGTRLTVL.

The CDR3 protein is CASSSQTGTGSYGYTF. CDR3 nucleotide sequence: TGTGCCAGCAGTTCACAGACCGGGACAGGGAGCTATGGCTACACCTTC. V is TRBV6-5 and J is TRBJ1-2; 9 bases fit TRBD1. V lost 4 bases and J lost 4; bases outside the gene matches: 10. This CDR3 contains 16 residues. Per germline, CDR1 MNHEY and CDR2 SVGAGI.

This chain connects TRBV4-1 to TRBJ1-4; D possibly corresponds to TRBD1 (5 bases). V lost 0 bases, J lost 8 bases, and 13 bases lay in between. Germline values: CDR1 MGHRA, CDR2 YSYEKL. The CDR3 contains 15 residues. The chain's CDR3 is CASSQDRGGVEKLFF. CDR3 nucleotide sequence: TGCGCCAGCAGCCAAGATCGGGGGGGGGTAGAAAAACTGTTTTTT.

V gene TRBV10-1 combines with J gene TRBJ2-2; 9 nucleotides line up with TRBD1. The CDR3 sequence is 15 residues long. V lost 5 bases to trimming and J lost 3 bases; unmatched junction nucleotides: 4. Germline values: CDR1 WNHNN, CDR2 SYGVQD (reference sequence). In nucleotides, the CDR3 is TGCGCCAGCAGTCCCCGGGACAGGGACACCGGGGAGCTGTTTTTT. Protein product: CASSPRDRDTGELFF.

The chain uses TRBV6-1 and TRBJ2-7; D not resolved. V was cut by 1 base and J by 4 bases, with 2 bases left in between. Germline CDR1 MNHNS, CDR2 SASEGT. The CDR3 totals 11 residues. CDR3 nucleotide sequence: TGTGCCAGCAGTGAAGGGTACGAGCAGTACTTC. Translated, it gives CASSEGYEQYF.

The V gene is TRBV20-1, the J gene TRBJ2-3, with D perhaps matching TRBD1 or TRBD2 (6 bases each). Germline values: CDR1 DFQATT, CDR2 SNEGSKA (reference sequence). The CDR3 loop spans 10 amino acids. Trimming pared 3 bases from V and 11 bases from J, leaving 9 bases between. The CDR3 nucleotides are TGCAGTGCTAGTGCGGGACAGCAGTATTTT. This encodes CSASAGQQYF.

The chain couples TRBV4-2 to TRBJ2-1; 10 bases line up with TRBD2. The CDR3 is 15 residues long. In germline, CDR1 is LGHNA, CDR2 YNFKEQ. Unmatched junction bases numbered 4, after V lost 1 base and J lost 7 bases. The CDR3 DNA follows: TGTGCCAGCAGCCAAGCGGGACTAGCGAGTAATGAGCAGTTCTTC. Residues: CASSQAGLASNEQFF.

CDR3: CASSEPRKEGPRAFF. The CDR3 DNA reads TGTGCCAGCAGTGAACCCCGCAAAGAGGGGCCGCGAGCTTTCTTT. The J gene is TRBJ1-1, the V gene TRBV25-1; D might be TRBD1 (5 bases). The CDR3 spans 15 residues. With 2 bases removed from V and 10 bases from J, the gap between germline ends came to 20 bases. Germline CDR1 MGHDK, CDR2 SYGVNS.